The clone carrying this T cell receptor beta chain was counted many times. Its antigen is still unknown. Combining iRepertoire HTBI primers with Arm-PCR of CDR3 regions, the authors built TCR beta libraries. TCRdb reprocessed the multiplex PCR reads via MiXCR and lists one record per CDR3 protein. Counted here are hundreds of thousands of distinct CDR3 sequences, roughly 15% occurring once; the ten biggest clones make up more than 15%. The data derive from a study of regulatory T cells in long-lasting Graves disease. Study-wide results and caveats: Authors noted too few samples as a limitation.

CDR1 and CDR2 (germline): MNHEY, SVGAGI. The CDR3 length is 13 residues. With 2 bases clipped from V and 6 bases from J, the junction kept 3 bases outside the gene matches. Time point described: newly diagnosed GD, antithyroid drugs for less than 3 months. PBMC RNA was the source of the TCR library. EDTA tubes received approximately 8.4 milliliters of collected peripheral blood. This same sample was also part of a study on T cells in Graves' hyperthyroidism and ophthalmopathy. That report adds: Patients aged 18 to 65 had newly diagnosed hyperthyroidism of under 2 months' duration. The HTBI primer set was used in a first-round RT-PCR of the TCR CDR3.

Sample: peripheral blood mononuclear cells (PBMCs), taken at new diagnosis, from a patient treated with antithyroid drugs. The chain couples TRBV6-5 to TRBJ1-2, with TRBD1 matching over 7 bases. This sequence originates from a woman aged 25 to 45 with Graves disease. The CDR3 DNA reads as TGTGCCAGCAGTTACCAGGGGACAGATGGCTACACCTTC. This gives the protein CASSYQGTDGYTF.